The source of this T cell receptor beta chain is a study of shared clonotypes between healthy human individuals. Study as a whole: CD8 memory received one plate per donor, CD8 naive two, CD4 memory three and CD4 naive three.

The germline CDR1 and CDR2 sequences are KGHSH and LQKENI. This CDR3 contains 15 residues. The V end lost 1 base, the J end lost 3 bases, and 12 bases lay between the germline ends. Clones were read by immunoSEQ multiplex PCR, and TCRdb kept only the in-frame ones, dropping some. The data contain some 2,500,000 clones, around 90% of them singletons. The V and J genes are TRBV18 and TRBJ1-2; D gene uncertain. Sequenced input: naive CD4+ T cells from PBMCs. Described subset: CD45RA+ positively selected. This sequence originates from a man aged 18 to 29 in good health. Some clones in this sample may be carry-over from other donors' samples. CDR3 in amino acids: CASSPRKSVDYGYTF. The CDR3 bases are TGTGCCAGCTCACCACGGAAGTCAGTAGACTATGGCTACACCTTC.